This T cell receptor (beta chain) was found in a study of shared clonotypes between healthy human individuals. About this clone itself: What it binds is not known.

Replicate PCRs from sorted subsets contained roughly 190 ng DNA, which is tens of thousands of T cell genomes. Assay used: immunoSEQ multiplex PCR; TCRdb lists only in-frame clones, some missing. This table has a few million clones, roughly nine tenths appearing once. Trimming shortened V by 4 bases and J by 0 bases, and 17 bases separated the two germline ends. The V gene's germline CDR1 is SGHKS and CDR2 YYEKEE (reference sequence). The CDR3 is made up of 18 amino acids. Study-wide findings and caveats: A reduction in generation probabilities was seen for non-shared clonotypes relative to those shared by all four donors. Although depth was large, rarefaction showed that sequencing of the sorted subsets was incomplete.

This rearrangement joins TRBV5-5 to TRBJ2-6; D is uncertain. The TCR sequence derives from a young man in good health. What was sequenced was naive CD4+ T cells sorted from blood. As for subset: CD45RA+ positively selected. In DNA, the CDR3 is TGTGCCAGCAGCCTTTTTTCGGGCAGGAGCTCTGGGGCCAACGTCCTGACTTTC. Translation gives CASSLFSGRSSGANVLTF. The entire variable domain, with the rest obtained from reference TRBV5-5 and TRBJ2-6, is as follows: DAGVTQSPTHLIKTRGQQVTLRCSPISGHKSVSWYQQVLGQGPQFIFQYYEKEERGRGNFPDRFSARQFPNYSSELNVNALLLGDSALYLCASSLFSGRSSGANVLTFGAGSRLTVL.